These 24 T cell receptor beta chains were all obtained from the same sample, sequenced in a study of identical twins. TCRdb used MiXCR to reprocess the 5' RACE reads, holding one entry per CDR3 protein. This sample carries hundreds of thousands of distinct CDR3 sequences, around 24% of them seen once, and the ten largest clones take approximately 0.52%. The same sample was also studied in work on yellow fever vaccine responses in identical twins.

The sequencing sample was made of CD4+ T cells sorted from blood. These receptors were taken from a woman younger than 35 in good health.

In regard to this clonotype: This sequence may be a read error, since a much larger clone differs from it by one base. The CDR3 loop reads CASSPGLAGVADTQYF. In DNA, the CDR3 is TGTGCCAGCAGCCCTGGACTAGCGGGAGTGGCAGATACGCAGTATTTT. V is TRBV2 and J is TRBJ2-3; 13 bases line up with TRBD2. The J segment lost 4 bases and the V segment lost 6 bases, leaving 7 bases of the junction unmatched. Germline V gene data show CDR1 as SNHLY and CDR2 as FYNNEI. CDR3 length: 16 amino acids.

This clonotype has more than one count but fewer than ten. V gene TRBV10-2 combines with J gene TRBJ2-2; 13 positions match TRBD2. The CDR3 is 15 residues long. V lost 7 bases and J lost 7; bases outside the gene matches: 6. The V gene's germline CDR1 is WSHSY and CDR2 SAAADI. Here the CDR3 DNA reads TGCGCCAGCACTCCACTAGCGGGAGGGTTCGGGGAGCTGTTTTTT. This sequence encodes CASTPLAGGFGELFF.

The J gene is TRBJ1-1, the V gene TRBV29-1; possible D gene TRBD1, 6 bases. The length of the CDR3 is 13 residues. The V gene lost 5 bases and the J gene lost 0 bases, with 10 bases spanning the gap. CDR1 is SQVTM, CDR2 ANQGSEA, per germline. CDR3 sequence: CSVTGFVNTEAFF. In DNA, the CDR3 is TGCAGCGTTACAGGGTTCGTGAACACTGAAGCTTTCTTT.

The V call is TRBV20-1, the J call TRBJ1-2, with no clear D. Germline values: CDR1 DFQATT, CDR2 SNEGSKA (reference sequence). The CDR3 is made up of 13 amino acids. Between the trimmed V and J ends, which lost 3 bases and 4 bases, there was a span of 12 bases. DNA of the CDR3: TGCAGTGCTAGTAACCCAGGAGGCTATGGCTACACCTTC. It yields the protein CSASNPGGYGYTF.

The chain joins TRBV5-4 to TRBJ2-3; 7 bases match TRBD2. Germline V gene sequence: CDR1 SGHNT, CDR2 YYREEE (reference sequence). The CDR3 contains 15 residues. Losses at the gene ends were 4 bases for V and 2 bases for J; bases not matched to a gene: 7. CDR3 sequence: CASSPHGGDTDTQYF. CDR3 sequence (DNA): TGTGCCAGCAGCCCCCATGGGGGGGACACAGATACGCAGTATTTT. The whole variable domain, filled in from reference TRBV5-4 and TRBJ2-3, reads ETGVTQSPTHLIKTRGQQVTLRCSSQSGHNTVSWYQQALGQGPQFIFQYYREEENGRGNFPPRFSGLQFPNYSSELNVNALELDDSALYLCASSPHGGDTDTQYFGPGTRLTVL.

This clonotype was observed a few times. CDR3 nucleotides: TGTGCCAGCAGCCGCTTAGGGCGGGAGACTTACAATGAGCAGTTCTTC. It yields the protein CASSRLGRETYNEQFF. This sequence joins TRBV3-1 and TRBJ2-1; 7 bases are a match to TRBD2. Unmatched junction bases numbered 10, after V lost 4 bases and J lost 4 bases. CDR1 is LGHDT and CDR2 is YNNKEL in the germline V gene (reference sequence). The CDR3 is 16 amino acids.

The chain links TRBV6-1 to TRBJ2-1; 13 bases map to TRBD2. Trimming at V came to 7 bases and at J to 6 bases, leaving 9 bases not matched to a gene. This CDR3 region has 16 residues. From germline, CDR1 is MNHNS and CDR2 SASEGT. The CDR3, as DNA: TGTGCCAGCACCGAACCGGGACTAGCGGGGATCAATGAGCAGTTCTTC. It translates to CASTEPGLAGINEQFF.

The rearrangement links TRBV20-1 to TRBJ1-1, with D unclear. The germline gives CDR1 DFQATT, CDR2 SNEGSKA (reference sequence). This CDR3 spans 11 amino acids. Trimming pared 8 bases from V and 1 base from J, leaving 8 bases between. The CDR3: CSFVGNTEAFF. The CDR3 DNA follows: TGCAGTTTCGTGGGGAACACTGAAGCTTTCTTT.

The J gene is TRBJ2-5, the V gene TRBV5-5; D is uncertain. With 5 bases removed from V and 4 bases from J, the gap between germline ends came to 12 bases. Germline assignment: CDR1 SGHKS and CDR2 YYEKEE (reference sequence). This CDR3 region has 13 residues. In nucleotides, the CDR3 is TGTGCCAGCAGGCCGCCGTGGGCAGAGACCCAGTACTTC. The encoded protein is CASRPPWAETQYF. Based on the CDR3 plus reference TRBV5-5 and TRBJ2-5, the full variable domain is DAGVTQSPTHLIKTRGQQVTLRCSPISGHKSVSWYQQVLGQGPQFIFQYYEKEERGRGNFPDRFSARQFPNYSSELNVNALLLGDSALYLCASRPPWAETQYFGPGTRLLVL.

The J gene is TRBJ2-3, the V gene TRBV19; D gene uncertain. The CDR3 length is 15 residues. V lost 1 base to trimming and J lost 5 bases, with 13 bases between them. In germline, CDR1 is LNHDA, CDR2 SQIVND (reference sequence). The CDR3 DNA follows: TGTGCCAGTAGTATAGGACCCCTACAGAAAGATACGCAGTATTTT. This gives the protein CASSIGPLQKDTQYF.

This clonotype was observed once. The chain combines TRBV2 with TRBJ2-3; no firm D call. The V end was cut by 5 bases, the J end by 6 bases, with 30 bases between. This CDR3 is 19 amino acids long. CDR1 and CDR2 (germline): SNHLY, FYNNEI. CDR3 nucleotides: TGTGCCAGCAGTCAAACACCGTCGACTGCACCCACCAAATCCGATACGCAGTATTTT. This sequence encodes CASSQTPSTAPTKSDTQYF.

In the case of this clonotype: A read error may produce the germline difference seen at one junction end. The V call is TRBV12-3 or TRBV12-4, the J call TRBJ2-1, with 7 bases that match TRBD2. This CDR3 comprises 12 residues. The CDR3 here is CASRPAGNEKFF. DNA for the CDR3: TGTGCCAGCAGACCAGCGGGGAATGAGAAGTTCTTC.

This clonotype showed up just a few times. This chain uses TRBV5-1 with TRBJ1-4; TRBD1 agrees at 7 bases. The trim removed 4 bases at V and 4 bases at J, leaving 4 bases unmatched. The CDR3 runs 14 residues. Germline assignment: CDR1 SGHRS and CDR2 YFSETQ. CDR3 DNA sequence: TGCGCCAGCAGCACCTCAGGGGGTAATGAAAAACTGTTTTTT. It yields the protein CASSTSGGNEKLFF.

The chain is built from TRBV7-8 and TRBJ2-5; 7 bases agree with TRBD2. The CDR3 spans 16 residues. Germline CDR1 reads SGHVS; CDR2 reads FQNEAQ. The V segment lost 5 bases and the J segment 2 bases; nucleotides outside the gene matches: 11. The CDR3, as DNA: TGTGCCAGCAGCGATTTCTGGGGGGGAGGGCAAGAGACCCAGTACTTC. It translates to CASSDFWGGGQETQYF.

The V and J genes are TRBV5-1 and TRBJ2-3; TRBD1 is a possible D gene (6 bases). Deletions cut 0 bases from V and 0 bases from J, with 14 bases between. Germline CDR1 is SGHRS and CDR2 is YFSETQ. This CDR3 spans 17 amino acids. The CDR3 bases are TGCGCCAGCAGCTTGGCCGGGACAATCCGTAGCACAGATACGCAGTATTTT. It yields the protein CASSLAGTIRSTDTQYF.

V usage is TRBV20-1 and J usage is TRBJ2-1; weak D call: TRBD2 (6 bases). The CDR3 loop spans 17 amino acids. CDR1 DFQATT and CDR2 SNEGSKA come from the germline V gene (reference sequence). V lost 5 bases and J lost 0, with 20 bases in between. The CDR3 DNA reads as TGCAGTGCTCCGCATGCACAGATCGGGAGCTCCTACAATGAGCAGTTCTTC. It yields the protein CSAPHAQIGSSYNEQFF.

The rearrangement joins TRBV7-8 to TRBJ2-2, with TRBD1 as a possible D gene (6 bases). The germline V gene encodes CDR1 SGHVS and CDR2 FQNEAQ. CDR3 length: 16 amino acids. Trimming took off 2 bases at V and 2 bases at J, with 12 bases between the two ends. This CDR3 reads CASSLSGHFNTGELFF. CDR3 bases: TGTGCCAGCAGCTTATCGGGACACTTTAACACCGGGGAGCTGTTTTTT.

This sequence joins TRBV29-1 and TRBJ1-1; the match to TRBD1 covers 7 bases. The junction had 8 bases not matched to a gene; V was cut back by 5 bases and J by 2 bases. The CDR3 contains 14 residues. Germline V CDR1 and CDR2: SQVTM, ANQGSEA. CDR3 region: CSVSAGTANTEAFF. In DNA, the CDR3 is TGCAGCGTTTCTGCCGGGACAGCCAACACTGAAGCTTTCTTT.

This clonotype has more than one count but fewer than ten. The rearrangement links TRBV5-5 to TRBJ2-5, with 8 bases matching TRBD2. The CDR3 consists of 13 residues. Germline V gene sequence: CDR1 SGHKS, CDR2 YYEKEE (reference sequence). Trimming at V came to 4 bases and at J to 5 bases, leaving 4 bases not matched to a gene. This CDR3 is CASSATSEETQYF. The CDR3, as DNA: TGTGCCAGCAGCGCGACTAGCGAGGAGACCCAGTACTTC.

In its sample, this clonotype was seen a few times. Mismatch with germline at one junction end may stem from a read error. The gene calls are TRBV7-8 and TRBJ2-1, with 9 bases lining up with TRBD2. Germline CDR1 is SGHVS and CDR2 is FQNEAQ. The CDR3 runs 14 residues. The CDR3 DNA sequence: TGTGCCAGCAGCTTAGTTAGGCTAGCGGGGTCCGCGGTCTTC. It codes for CASSLVRLAGSAVF.

The count of this clonotype is one. The chain is built from TRBV2 and TRBJ2-1, with 9 bases identical to TRBD1. Losses at the gene ends were 6 bases for V and 3 bases for J; bases not matched to a gene: 6. The CDR3 runs to 15 residues. The germline CDR1 and CDR2 sequences are SNHLY and FYNNEI. In DNA form, the CDR3 reads TGTGCCAGCAGCCTCGACAGGGGGGACTACAATGAGCAGTTCTTC. Amino acid sequence: CASSLDRGDYNEQFF. Combining the CDR3 with reference TRBV2 and TRBJ2-1 gives the whole variable domain EPEVTQTPSHQVTQMGQEVILRCVPISNHLYFYWYRQILGQKVEFLVSFYNNEISEKSEIFDDQFSVERPDGSNFTLKIRSTKLEDSAMYFCASSLDRGDYNEQFFGPGTRLTVL.

The chain carries TRBV20-1 and TRBJ2-7; 7 nucleotides align to TRBD2. In germline, CDR1 is DFQATT, CDR2 SNEGSKA (reference sequence). The CDR3 has 14 amino acids. The J segment lost 2 bases and the V segment lost 1 base, leaving 5 bases of the junction unmatched. This CDR3 reads CSARVAGDPYEQYF. DNA of the CDR3: TGCAGTGCTAGAGTGGCGGGAGACCCCTACGAGCAGTACTTC.

The V gene is TRBV7-6, the J gene TRBJ2-1, with TRBD2 matching over 10 bases. Germline V gene lookup returns CDR1 SGHVS and CDR2 FNYEAQ. This CDR3 has 15 residues. J was trimmed by 10 bases and V by 1 base; bases with no gene match: 7. CDR3 DNA sequence: TGTGCCAGCAGCTTAGGGCTAGCGGGAGCTTGGGAGCAGTTCTTC. It is translated as CASSLGLAGAWEQFF.

This clonotype occurred a few times. This chain links TRBV12-3 or TRBV12-4 with TRBJ1-2, with TRBD1 matching over 7 bases. Trimming at V came to 5 bases and at J to 5 bases, leaving 8 bases not matched to a gene. The CDR3 covers 14 residues. The CDR3 region has the DNA TGTGCCAGCAGTCCGCGACAGGGCGGGTATGGCTACACCTTC. This encodes CASSPRQGGYGYTF.